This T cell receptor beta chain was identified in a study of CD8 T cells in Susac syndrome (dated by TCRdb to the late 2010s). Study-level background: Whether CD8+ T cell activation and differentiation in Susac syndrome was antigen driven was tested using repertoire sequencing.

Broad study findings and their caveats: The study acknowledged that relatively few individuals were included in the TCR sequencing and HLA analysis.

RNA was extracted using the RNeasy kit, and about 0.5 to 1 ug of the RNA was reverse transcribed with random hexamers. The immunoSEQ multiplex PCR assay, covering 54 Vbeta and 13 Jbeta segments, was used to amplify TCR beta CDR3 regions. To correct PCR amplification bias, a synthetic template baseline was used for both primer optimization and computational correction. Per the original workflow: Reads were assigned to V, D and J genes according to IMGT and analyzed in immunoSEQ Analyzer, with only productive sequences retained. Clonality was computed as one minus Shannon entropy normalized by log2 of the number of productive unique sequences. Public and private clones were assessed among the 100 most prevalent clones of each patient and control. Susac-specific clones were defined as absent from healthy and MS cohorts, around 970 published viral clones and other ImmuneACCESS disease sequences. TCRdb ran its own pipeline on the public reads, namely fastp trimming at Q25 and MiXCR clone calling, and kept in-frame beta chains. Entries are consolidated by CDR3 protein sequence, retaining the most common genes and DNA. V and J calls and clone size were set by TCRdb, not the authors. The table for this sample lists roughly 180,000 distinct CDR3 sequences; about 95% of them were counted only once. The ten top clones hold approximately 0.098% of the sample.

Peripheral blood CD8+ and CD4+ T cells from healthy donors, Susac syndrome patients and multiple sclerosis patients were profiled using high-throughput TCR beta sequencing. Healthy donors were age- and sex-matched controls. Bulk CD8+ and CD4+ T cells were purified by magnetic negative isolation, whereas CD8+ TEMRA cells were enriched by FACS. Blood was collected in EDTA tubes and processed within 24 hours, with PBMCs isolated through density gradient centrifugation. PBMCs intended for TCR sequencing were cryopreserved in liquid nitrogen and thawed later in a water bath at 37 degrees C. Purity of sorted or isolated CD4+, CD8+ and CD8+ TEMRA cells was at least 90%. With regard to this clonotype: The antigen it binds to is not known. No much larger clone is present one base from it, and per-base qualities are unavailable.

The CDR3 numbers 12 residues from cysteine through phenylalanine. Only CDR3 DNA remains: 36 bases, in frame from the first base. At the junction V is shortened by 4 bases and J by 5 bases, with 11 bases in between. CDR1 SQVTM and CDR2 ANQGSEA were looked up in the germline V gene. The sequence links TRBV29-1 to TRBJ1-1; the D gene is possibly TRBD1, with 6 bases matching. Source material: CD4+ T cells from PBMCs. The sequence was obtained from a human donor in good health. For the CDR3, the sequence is CSVVGAGTEAFF. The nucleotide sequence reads TGCAGCGTTGTGGGGGCGGGAACTGAAGCTTTCTTT. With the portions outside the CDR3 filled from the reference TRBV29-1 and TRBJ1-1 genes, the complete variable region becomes SAVISQKPSRDICQRGTSLTIQCQVDSQVTMMFWYRQQPGQSLTLIATANQGSEATYESGFVIDKFPISRPNLTFSTLTVSNMSPEDSSIYLCSVVGAGTEAFFGQGTRLTVV.